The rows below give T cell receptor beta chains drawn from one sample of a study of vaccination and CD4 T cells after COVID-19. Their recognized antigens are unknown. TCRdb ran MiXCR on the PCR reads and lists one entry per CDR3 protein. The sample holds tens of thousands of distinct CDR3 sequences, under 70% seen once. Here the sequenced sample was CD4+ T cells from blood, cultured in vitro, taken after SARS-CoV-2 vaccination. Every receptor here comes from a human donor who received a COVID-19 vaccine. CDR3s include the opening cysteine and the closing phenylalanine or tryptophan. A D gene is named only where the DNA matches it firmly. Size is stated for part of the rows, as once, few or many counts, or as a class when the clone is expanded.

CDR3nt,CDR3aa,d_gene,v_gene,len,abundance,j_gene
TGTGCCAGCAGCCCCCCCGGGACAGGGGGTGAAAAACTGTTTTTT,CASSPPGTGGEKLFF,TRBD1,TRBV12-3/TRBV12-4,15,-,TRBJ1-4
TGTGCCAGTAGTCACCCCGCCAGGGGCTATGGCTACACCTTC,CASSHPARGYGYTF,-,TRBV19,14,-,TRBJ1-2
TGTGCCATCAGTGGGTCAACTGACAAAGCGGGGGGACTACCCAGCTCCTACAATGAGCAGTTCTTC,CAISGSTDKAGGLPSSYNEQFF,TRBD2,TRBV10-3,22,-,TRBJ2-1
TGTGCCAGCAGCTCGACTAGCGGAGAACCGGAGACCCAGTACTTC,CASSSTSGEPETQYF,TRBD2,TRBV7-3,15,few,TRBJ2-5
TGTGCCAGCAGTACCGAGGGACGCGGCCTTAACTATGGCTACACCTTC,CASSTEGRGLNYGYTF,-,TRBV6-1,16,-,TRBJ1-2
TGCAGCGTTGAAGTACAGGGGGTGTATGGCTACACCTTC,CSVEVQGVYGYTF,TRBD1,TRBV29-1,13,-,TRBJ1-2
TGTGCCAGCAGCTTCTTTGGTCAGAGACGCTATGGCTACACCTTC,CASSFFGQRRYGYTF,-,TRBV7-8,15,-,TRBJ1-2
TGTGCCAGCAACTACAGGGGGTACGAGCAGTACTTC,CASNYRGYEQYF,TRBD1,TRBV2,12,few,TRBJ2-7
TGTGCCAGTAGTACCCCGGGAGGTGCGGGGCTTGATACGCAGTATTTT,CASSTPGGAGLDTQYF,TRBD2,TRBV19,16,-,TRBJ2-3
TGTGCCAGCAGTGCAAGCGGGACTCTAGTTCGGGAGACCCAGTACTTC,CASSASGTLVRETQYF,TRBD2,TRBV6-1,16,-,TRBJ2-5
TGTGCCAGCAGAACCACGGGACTAGTCCACCAAGAGACCCAGTACTTC,CASRTTGLVHQETQYF,TRBD2,TRBV6-2/TRBV6-3,16,-,TRBJ2-5
TGTGCCAGCAGCGCCGGACTGCCCTCAGATACGCAGTATTTT,CASSAGLPSDTQYF,-,TRBV7-3,14,-,TRBJ2-3
TGTGCCAGCAGCTTACGCACCGGGACTAGCGGGGATGAGCAGTTCTTC,CASSLRTGTSGDEQFF,TRBD2,TRBV7-9,16,-,TRBJ2-1
TGTGCCAGCAGTGACTTGACAGGGTGGTCCTATAATTCACCCCTCCACTTT,CASSDLTGWSYNSPLHF,TRBD1,TRBV6-1,17,-,TRBJ1-6
TGTGCCAGCAGTTGGGTAACCCTTCGGGGGACTAGCGGGGACTTGCCCTACTACGAGCAGTACTTC,CASSWVTLRGTSGDLPYYEQYF,TRBD2,TRBV6-5,22,-,TRBJ2-7
TGTGCCAGCAGCTCCCCCCCGGACAGGGGGCTAATGAACACTGAAGCTTTCTTT,CASSSPPDRGLMNTEAFF,TRBD1,TRBV7-9,18,-,TRBJ1-1
TGCGCCAGCAGCCAATTTTCACGGACAGACTATGGCTACACCTTC,CASSQFSRTDYGYTF,-,TRBV4-1,15,-,TRBJ1-2
TGTGCCAGCATAGGGGACACCGGGGAGCTGTTTTTT,CASIGDTGELFF,-,TRBV28,12,-,TRBJ2-2
TGTGCCACCAGTGATTTGCAAAGGGGACCCGGGGGGGGTACCCAGTACTTC,CATSDLQRGPGGGTQYF,TRBD2,TRBV24-1,17,-,TRBJ2-5
TGTGCCAGCAGCCCCCTTCTCGGAGGTGAGCAGTACTTC,CASSPLLGGEQYF,-,TRBV11-1,13,-,TRBJ2-7
TGTGCCTGGAGCCCAGCGGGGAGACTCACAGATACGCAGTATTTT,CAWSPAGRLTDTQYF,TRBD2,TRBV30,15,once,TRBJ2-3
TGTGCCAGCAGTTTAGGGACAGGGAACTCCTACGAGCAGTACTTC,CASSLGTGNSYEQYF,TRBD1,TRBV12-3/TRBV12-4,15,-,TRBJ2-7
TGTGCCAGCAGTGAAGCGGGGGGGCGGAATTCACCCCTCCACTTT,CASSEAGGRNSPLHF,-,TRBV2,15,-,TRBJ1-6
TGTGCCAGCGCTGGGGACCTATTAGCCCCCGTCGAGCAGTACTTC,CASAGDLLAPVEQYF,-,TRBV6-1,15,-,TRBJ2-7
TGTGCCAGCAGCAAAGATAGACTAGAAATACAGTATTTT,CASSKDRLEIQYF,-,TRBV21-1,13,-,TRBJ2-3
TGCGCCAGCCGAACACCGGGACAGGACTATGGCTACACCTTC,CASRTPGQDYGYTF,TRBD1,TRBV5-1,14,-,TRBJ1-2
TGTGCCAGCAGTTCAAATGTGGCGTGGGTAGGGGGTCTGCCGGATGGCTACACCTTC,CASSSNVAWVGGLPDGYTF,-,TRBV27,19,-,TRBJ1-2
TGTGCCTGTAGTTTACCGTTAGGGACAGGCACCGGGGAGCTGTTTTTT,CACSLPLGTGTGELFF,TRBD1,TRBV19,16,once,TRBJ2-2
TGTGCCAGCGCAATGGAGATCCAGACAGGGGGCTATGGCTACACCTTC,CASAMEIQTGGYGYTF,TRBD1,TRBV2,16,few,TRBJ1-2
TGTGCCAGCAGTTACTCGGGTCGGGGCAGGGGGCCTCACTATGGCTACACCTTC,CASSYSGRGRGPHYGYTF,TRBD1,TRBV6-5,18,-,TRBJ1-2